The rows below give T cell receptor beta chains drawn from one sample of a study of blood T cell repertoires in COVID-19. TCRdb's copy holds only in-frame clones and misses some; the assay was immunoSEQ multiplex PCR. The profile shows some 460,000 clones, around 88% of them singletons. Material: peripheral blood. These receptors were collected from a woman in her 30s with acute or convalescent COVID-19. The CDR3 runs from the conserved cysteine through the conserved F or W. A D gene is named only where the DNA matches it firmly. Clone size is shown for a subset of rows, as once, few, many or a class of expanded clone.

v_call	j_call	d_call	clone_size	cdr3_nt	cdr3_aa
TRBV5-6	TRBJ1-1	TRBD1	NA	TGTGCCAGCAGCTTGAGCGGGACAGGGAACACTGAAGCTTTCTTT	CASSLSGTGNTEAFF
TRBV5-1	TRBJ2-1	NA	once	TGCGCCAGCAGCTTATTAGGGGGAGATGGCAATGAGCAGTTCTTC	CASSLLGGDGNEQFF
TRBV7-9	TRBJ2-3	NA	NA	TGTGCCAGCAGCCACTCGGGGGATACGCAGTATTTT	CASSHSGDTQYF
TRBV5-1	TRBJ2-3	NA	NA	TGCGCCAGCAGCTTGGATCCGGGGGTAGATACGCAGTATTTT	CASSLDPGVDTQYF
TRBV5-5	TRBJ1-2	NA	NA	TGTGCCAGCAGCTTGGGGGCCGGTGGGGCTTATGGCTACACCTTC	CASSLGAGGAYGYTF
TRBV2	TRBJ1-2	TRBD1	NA	TGTGCCAGCAGACCGGGACAGACCTATGGCTACACCTTC	CASRPGQTYGYTF
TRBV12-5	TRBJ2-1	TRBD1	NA	TGTGCTAGTGGGACAGGGGTCTATGAGCAGTTCTTC	CASGTGVYEQFF
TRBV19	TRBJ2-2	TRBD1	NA	TGTGCCAGTAGTAACCAGGACAGGGGGCCGAACACCGGGGAGCTGTTTTTT	CASSNQDRGPNTGELFF
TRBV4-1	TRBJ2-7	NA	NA	TGCGCCAGCGCTGACAGAACTGCCCGAGAGCAGTACTTC	CASADRTAREQYF
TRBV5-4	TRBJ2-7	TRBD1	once	TGTGCCAGCAGCAGAACGACAGGGGATGACGAGCAGTACTTC	CASSRTTGDDEQYF